This TCR beta chain is drawn from a study of T cell responses to AZD1222 COVID-19 vaccine. In the study overall: Pooled in the analysis were second doses at about 4 or about 12 weeks.

Looked up from germline, CDR1 is MDHEN and CDR2 is SYDVKM. V gave up 5 bases and J gave up 3 bases; unmatched junction bases: 10. This CDR3 region has 16 residues. Points on this clone: The antigen is unknown.

The method was immunoSEQ multiplex PCR; TCRdb's version includes in-frame clones alone and lacks a portion of them. The data show under 100,000 clones, over 75% seen once. Study conclusions and caveats: Just a handful of AZD1222 recipients tested seropositive at baseline. Reportedly, close to half of spike-specific TCRs are directed against unmutated variant regions. Researchers took repertoire samples only after the peak T cell response had come.

The V gene is TRBV28, the J gene TRBJ1-5; 7 positions match TRBD1. This TCR came from an adult in good health. The sample in question was peripheral blood, obtained on day 0 of AZD1222 vaccination. As DNA, the CDR3 is TGTGCCAGCAGTCTGCCGGGACAGCGCCCCAATCAGCCCCAGCATTTT. It codes for CASSLPGQRPNQPQHF.